These 24 T cell receptor beta chains came from one sample sequenced in a study of T cell repertoires in cytomegalovirus infection. TCRdb redid the calling of the reads with MiXCR, one entry per CDR3 protein. The table records around 81,000 distinct CDR3 sequences, roughly 37% of them present only once. Their antigen targets remain unknown. Sequencing was performed on CD8+ T cells from cultured PBMCs, taken from culture after CMV antigen stimulation. These receptors were taken from a human donor in good health (CMV status not recorded). Some clones in this sample may be carry-over from other donors' samples.

The rearrangement joins TRBV27 to TRBJ2-1; 9 nucleotides align to TRBD2. This CDR3 is 17 amino acids long. With 0 bases clipped from V and 4 bases from J, the junction kept 7 bases outside the gene matches. In germline, CDR1 is MNHEY, CDR2 SMNVEV (reference sequence). The CDR3 nucleotides are TGTGCCAGCAGTTTATCGGCGGCTAGCGGGGTGTACAATGAGCAGTTCTTC. It codes for CASSLSAASGVYNEQFF.

In nucleotides, the CDR3 is TGTGCCAGTAGTATAAAGATAGCACCAGATACGCAGTATTTT. Translated, it gives CASSIKIAPDTQYF. The chain joins TRBV19 to TRBJ2-3, with unresolved D. The CDR3 loop spans 14 amino acids. Trimming stripped 2 bases from V and 4 bases from J, with 10 bases between. Per germline, CDR1 LNHDA and CDR2 SQIVND (reference sequence).

The CDR3 here is CASSPTKTGEGTQYF. CDR3 bases: TGTGCCAGCAGCCCGACCAAGACTGGAGAAGGGACCCAGTACTTC. The chain joins TRBV4-2 to TRBJ2-5, with D unclear. CDR3 length: 15 amino acids. Trimming took 4 bases from V and 7 from J, leaving 19 bases between them. Germline assignment: CDR1 LGHNA and CDR2 YNFKEQ.

This clonotype was detected a few times. The rearrangement joins TRBV10-3 to TRBJ1-4, with 7 bases aligning to TRBD1. With 3 bases clipped from V and 7 bases from J, the junction kept 2 bases outside the gene matches. Germline assignment: CDR1 ENHRY and CDR2 SYGVKD. The CDR3 length is 13 residues. The CDR3: CAISDRGSEKLFF. The CDR3 bases are TGTGCCATCAGTGACAGGGGGAGTGAAAAACTGTTTTTT.

This clonotype was counted between two and nine times. This sequence joins TRBV2 and TRBJ1-5; D remains ambiguous. CDR3 size: 14 residues. Germline CDR1 SNHLY, CDR2 FYNNEI. The germline V and J ends were trimmed by 1 base and 11 bases, with 15 bases remaining between them. The DNA of the CDR3 is TGTGCCAGCAGTGAAGGTAGAGTACCCGAAGCCCAGCATTTT. Its protein product is CASSEGRVPEAQHF.

V gene TRBV12-3 or TRBV12-4 combines with J gene TRBJ2-1; D gene ambiguous. There are 13 residues in the CDR3. V was pared by 1 base and J by 8 bases, with 9 bases between. The CDR3: CASSLGVAYEQFF. The CDR3 DNA reads as TGTGCCAGCAGTTTAGGGGTTGCCTATGAGCAGTTCTTC.

The chain uses TRBV12-3 or TRBV12-4 and TRBJ2-5; 8 nucleotides agree with TRBD2. The CDR3 has 18 amino acids. The V segment lost 6 bases and the J segment 3 bases; nucleotides outside the gene matches: 18. The CDR3 loop reads CASSYQPGLGGEEETQYF. For the CDR3, the DNA is TGTGCCAGCAGCTACCAACCGGGACTAGGGGGGGAGGAAGAGACCCAGTACTTC.

The V call is TRBV7-6, the J call TRBJ2-1, with TRBD1 as a possible D gene (5 bases). V was cut by 0 bases and J by 4 bases, with 7 bases left in between. CDR1 SGHVS and CDR2 FNYEAQ come from the germline V gene. The CDR3 sequence is 14 residues long. Written as DNA, the CDR3 is TGTGCCAGCAGCTTAGCGGGGCGATACAATGAGCAGTTCTTC. Translated: CASSLAGRYNEQFF. Full variable domain (rest looked up from reference TRBV7-6 and TRBJ2-1): GAGVSQSPRYKVTKRGQDVALRCDPISGHVSLYWYRQALGQGPEFLTYFNYEAQQDKSGLPNDRFSAERPEGSISTLTIQRTEQRDSAMYRCASSLAGRYNEQFFGPGTRLTVL.

The chain links TRBV19 to TRBJ1-1; possibly TRBD1 for D (6 bases). V shed 0 bases and J shed 0 bases, with 11 bases lying between them. The germline V gene encodes CDR1 LNHDA and CDR2 SQIVND (reference sequence). The CDR3 has 16 residues. CDR3 residues: CASSIEEDRLNTEAFF. In DNA form, the CDR3 reads TGTGCCAGTAGTATAGAGGAGGACAGACTGAACACTGAAGCTTTCTTT.

The chain recombines TRBV29-1 with TRBJ1-2, with a possible D match to TRBD1 (5 bases). The CDR3 runs to 15 residues. V was pared by 7 bases and J by 3 bases, with 21 bases between. Germline V gives CDR1 SQVTM, CDR2 ANQGSEA. CDR3 DNA sequence: TGCAGCGGACTCGGGGCTGGTTCGTCCGACTATGGCTACACCTTC. It encodes CSGLGAGSSDYGYTF.

V and J are TRBV24-1 and TRBJ2-7; TRBD1 matches 12 bases. V was pared by 2 bases and J by 4 bases, with 11 bases of the junction left unmatched. This CDR3 comprises 18 residues. Germline-derived CDR1 and CDR2 are KGHDR and SFDVKD. As DNA, the CDR3 is TGTGCCACCAGTGATTCTCGATCCGGGACAGGGGGCGCTTACGAGCAGTACTTC. Translation gives CATSDSRSGTGGAYEQYF.

V usage is TRBV6-2 or TRBV6-3 and J usage is TRBJ2-1, with D perhaps matching TRBD1 or TRBD2 (5 bases each). CDR1 is MNHEY and CDR2 is SVGEGT in the germline V gene. V dropped 0 bases and J dropped 2 bases, with 11 bases sitting between them. This CDR3 has 16 residues. The CDR3 sequence: CASSYSPGPTYNEQFF. CDR3 sequence (DNA): TGTGCCAGCAGTTACTCGCCGGGGCCCACCTACAATGAGCAGTTCTTC.

This chain connects TRBV27 to TRBJ1-3; 10 bases fit TRBD1. This CDR3 spans 19 amino acids. Germline V gene sequence: CDR1 MNHEY, CDR2 SMNVEV (reference sequence). The junction had 16 bases not matched to a gene; V was cut back by 8 bases and J by 0 bases. As DNA, the CDR3 is TGTGCCAGCGGACTTAGGAGGGACAGGGGAGCTCCCTCTGGAAACACCATATATTTT. Translating it yields CASGLRRDRGAPSGNTIYF.

This clonotype came up a few times. The chain employs TRBV7-2 and TRBJ2-7, with 9 bases lining up with TRBD2. Trimming cost V 3 bases and J 2 bases; bases outside gene matches: 8. CDR1 is SGHTA, CDR2 FQGNSA, per germline. This CDR3 is built from 16 residues. CDR3 residues: CASSFISGGHTYEQYF. In DNA, the CDR3 is TGTGCCAGCAGCTTTATTAGCGGGGGCCATACCTACGAGCAGTACTTC.

The table lists this clonotype with a count of one. This chain connects TRBV4-1 to TRBJ2-7; D perhaps matches TRBD1 (5 bases). V dropped 1 base and J dropped 6 bases, with 16 bases sitting between them. CDR1 MGHRA and CDR2 YSYEKL come from the germline V gene. The CDR3 runs to 15 residues. The CDR3, as DNA: TGCGCCAGCAGCCAAGGATACCCAGGGTCCGTCGAGCAGTACTTC. It specifies CASSQGYPGSVEQYF.

At least ten counts were recorded for this clonotype. The chain recombines TRBV7-2 with TRBJ2-7, with D tentatively TRBD1 or TRBD2 (5 bases each). The CDR3 has 15 residues. V gave up 1 base and J gave up 2 bases, with 12 bases separating them. Germline-derived CDR1 and CDR2 are SGHTA and FQGNSA. The CDR3 region is CASSLVWGSTYEQYF. The CDR3 DNA sequence: TGTGCCAGCAGCTTAGTTTGGGGGTCAACCTACGAGCAGTACTTC.

This clonotype was detected a few times. The chain uses TRBV7-9 and TRBJ1-5; TRBD1 agrees at 12 bases. The CDR3 totals 15 residues. V trimming: 4 bases; J trimming: 7 bases; junction bases outside the gene matches: 5. In germline, CDR1 is SEHNR, CDR2 FQNEAQ (reference sequence). In DNA form, the CDR3 reads TGTGCCAGCAGCTCCGGGACAGGGGGCGGCCAGCCCCAGCATTTT. Protein product: CASSSGTGGGQPQHF.

The V call is TRBV2, the J call TRBJ2-3; the D call may be TRBD1 or TRBD2 (5 bases each). CDR3 length: 18 amino acids. V was pared by 0 bases and J by 2 bases, with 18 bases between. CDR1 and CDR2 (germline): SNHLY, FYNNEI. The chain's CDR3 is CASSEAATSGSYTDTQYF. In DNA, the CDR3 is TGTGCCAGCAGTGAAGCTGCGACTTCAGGGAGTTACACAGATACGCAGTATTTT.

This clonotype appeared a single time. The chain carries TRBV11-2 and TRBJ2-2; tentative D call: TRBD1 (6 bases). V lost 4 bases to trimming and J lost 1 base, with 7 bases between them. The germline V gene encodes CDR1 SGHAT and CDR2 FQNNGV. The CDR3 runs 14 residues. Here the CDR3 DNA reads TGTGCCAGCAGCTCGACAGGGAACACCGGGGAGCTGTTTTTT. Translating it yields CASSSTGNTGELFF.

The chain links TRBV7-8 to TRBJ2-1, with TRBD2 as a possible D gene (5 bases). CDR3 length equals 14 residues. CDR1 and CDR2 (germline): SGHVS, FQNEAQ. Trimming shortened V by 1 base and J by 3 bases, and 7 bases separated the two germline ends. This CDR3 reads CASSLDGVYNEQFF. The CDR3 nucleotides are TGTGCCAGCAGCTTAGACGGGGTCTACAATGAGCAGTTCTTC. The complete variable domain, with remaining parts taken from reference TRBV7-8 and TRBJ2-1, reads GAGVSQSPRYKVAKRGQDVALRCDPISGHVSLFWYQQALGQGPEFLTYFQNEAQLDKSGLPSDRFFAERPEGSVSTLKIQRTQQEDSAVYLCASSLDGVYNEQFFGPGTRLTVL.

V gene TRBV12-3 or TRBV12-4 combines with J gene TRBJ1-4; TRBD1 might be the D (5 bases). CDR3 length: 15 amino acids. The V and J ends lost 5 bases and 0 bases respectively, with 10 bases between them. CDR3 DNA sequence: TGTGCCAGCAGTCAAGGAGGGGCAACTAATGAAAAACTGTTTTTT. Translation: CASSQGGATNEKLFF.

The V gene is TRBV5-6, the J gene TRBJ1-1; 8 bases agree with TRBD1. The ends lost 5 bases at V and 11 bases at J; junction bases unmatched: 11. The CDR3 runs 13 residues. CDR1 is SGHDT and CDR2 is YYEEEE in the germline V gene. This CDR3 reads CASSGGQGSDAFF. DNA for the CDR3: TGTGCCAGCAGTGGCGGACAGGGAAGTGACGCTTTCTTT. Supplemented by reference TRBV5-6 and TRBJ1-1, the full variable domain reads DAGVTQSPTHLIKTRGQQVTLRCSPKSGHDTVSWYQQALGQGPQFIFQYYEEEERQRGNFPDRFSGHQFPNYSSELNVNALLLGDSALYLCASSGGQGSDAFFGQGTRLTVV.

The J gene is TRBJ1-5, the V gene TRBV20-1; D remains unclear. The ends were cut back, 1 base at V and 1 base at J, with 11 bases in the middle. Per germline, CDR1 DFQATT and CDR2 SNEGSKA (reference sequence). The CDR3 loop spans 15 amino acids. CDR3 DNA sequence: TGCAGTGCTAGAGGCCGGGTCGCCAGCAATCAGCCCCAGCATTTT. Amino acids: CSARGRVASNQPQHF.

The V call is TRBV5-4, the J call TRBJ2-3; weak D call: TRBD2 (6 bases). Germline V gene lookup returns CDR1 SGHNT and CDR2 YYREEE (reference sequence). Trimming stripped 1 base from V and 5 bases from J, with 14 bases between. This CDR3 is built from 15 residues. CDR3: CASSLTGEDRDTQYF. Here the CDR3 DNA reads TGTGCCAGCAGCTTGACCGGGGAGGATAGAGATACGCAGTATTTT.